This T cell receptor beta chain is drawn from a study of cytomegalovirus exposure and HLA in healthy donors. Findings of the study overall: CMV serostatus alone was available as immune exposure information. Links to common viral pathogens appeared, in a later analysis, for several of the most significant clusters.

In this sample, this clone turned up a few times. Antigen: not known. The PCR made use of 60 Vbeta and 13 Jbeta primers. TCRdb's copy holds only in-frame clones and misses some; the assay was immunoSEQ multiplex PCR. The sample records under 200,000 clones, roughly 82% being singletons. This TCR derives from a woman aged 50 to 60 in good health and CMV-seropositive. The sample consisted of PBMCs.

The CDR3 region has the DNA TGTGCCAGCAGCTCTAGCGGGGGGGTAATAGAGACCCAGTACTTC. It codes for CASSSSGGVIETQYF. The chain links TRBV4-2 to TRBJ2-5; TRBD2 matches 12 bases. Looked up from germline, CDR1 is LGHNA and CDR2 is YNFKEQ. V shed 5 bases, J shed 4 bases, and the junction held 5 bases outside the gene matches. This CDR3 comprises 15 residues.